A single sample is the source of the 12 T cell receptor beta chains below, sequenced in a study of T cells after yellow fever vaccination. MiXCR was run by TCRdb on the 5' RACE reads, yielding one entry per CDR3 protein. The sample lists about 320,000 distinct CDR3 sequences; approximately 4.3% were seen once. The sample in question was PBMCs, obtained 15 days after the yellow fever booster vaccination. The receptors derive from a young man who received the YFV17D yellow fever vaccine.

This chain uses TRBV5-6 with TRBJ2-7; 7 bases are a match to TRBD1. Germline-derived CDR1 and CDR2 are SGHDT and YYEEEE. The V segment lost 5 bases and the J segment 3 bases; nucleotides outside the gene matches: 8. The CDR3 loop spans 14 amino acids. CDR3 sequence reads: CASRETGTDYEQYV. The CDR3, as DNA: TGTGCCAGCAGAGAAACCGGGACAGACTACGAGCAGTACGTC.

This clonotype has at least ten counts. The genes are TRBV4-3 and TRBJ2-2; D uncertain. The germline CDR1 and CDR2 sequences are LGHNA and YSLEER. The CDR3 sequence is 15 residues long. V lost 1 base, J lost 3 bases, and 9 bases lay in between. The CDR3 bases are TGCGCCAGCAGCCAAGCGGTCTCGGACACCGGGGAGCTGTTTTTT. It codes for CASSQAVSDTGELFF.

There are many counts of this clonotype. The V call is TRBV7-2, the J call TRBJ1-1, with 10 bases identical to TRBD1. V lost 5 bases, J lost 7 bases, and 7 bases stayed unmatched. CDR1 and CDR2 from the germline V gene are SGHTA and FQGNSA. The CDR3 length is 14 residues. The CDR3 DNA follows: TGTGCCAGCAGCGTAAGACAGGGGGCCGTTGAAGCTTTCTTT. Translated: CASSVRQGAVEAFF.

CDR3 sequence: CASSPRTGLKETQYF. For the CDR3, the DNA is TGTGCCAGCTCACCCCGGACAGGACTCAAGGAGACCCAGTACTTC. The chain couples TRBV18 to TRBJ2-5, with 7 bases fitting TRBD1. This CDR3 comprises 15 residues. The trim removed 3 bases at V and 5 bases at J, leaving 9 bases unmatched. Germline values: CDR1 KGHSH, CDR2 LQKENI.

In this sample, this clonotype turned up a few times. The chain combines TRBV27 with TRBJ2-3, with D perhaps matching TRBD1 (6 bases). The germline V and J ends were trimmed by 5 bases and 0 bases, with 30 bases remaining between them. Germline assignment: CDR1 MNHEY and CDR2 SMNVEV (reference sequence). This CDR3 has 21 residues. Here the CDR3 DNA reads TGTGCCAGCAGTCTCTATCCCGTCGACAGGACCCTCGGGCCTAGCACAGATACGCAGTATTTT. Translation gives CASSLYPVDRTLGPSTDTQYF.

This clonotype has ten or more counts. The V call is TRBV10-3, the J call TRBJ2-1, with D hard to call. This CDR3 has 14 amino acids. Per the germline V gene, CDR1 is ENHRY and CDR2 is SYGVKD. Trimming pared 4 bases from V and 5 bases from J, leaving 12 bases between. CDR3: CAISGSFLDNEQFF. The CDR3 DNA sequence: TGTGCCATCAGTGGGAGTTTCCTCGACAATGAGCAGTTCTTC.

Only a few counts were recorded for this clonotype. The J gene is TRBJ1-2, the V gene TRBV4-1, with D uncertain. The germline V and J ends were trimmed by 0 bases and 8 bases, with 19 bases remaining between them. The CDR3 is 16 amino acids. Per germline, CDR1 MGHRA and CDR2 YSYEKL. The chain's CDR3 is CASSQDGVVGRWGYTF. CDR3 nucleotides: TGCGCCAGCAGCCAAGATGGGGTGGTGGGGAGATGGGGCTACACCTTC.

This clonotype was counted a few times. The chain employs TRBV7-2 and TRBJ2-3; D possibly corresponds to TRBD2 (5 bases). The germline V gene has CDR1 SGHTA and CDR2 FQGNSA. This CDR3 spans 16 amino acids. V lost 3 bases to trimming and J lost 2 bases, with 15 bases between them. CDR3 loop: CASSLRLQTITDTQYF. CDR3 coding DNA: TGTGCCAGCAGCTTGAGGTTGCAGACTATCACAGATACGCAGTATTTT.

The V gene is TRBV6-5, the J gene TRBJ1-5; TRBD1 might be the D (6 bases). This CDR3 region has 14 residues. V shed 0 bases and J shed 7 bases, with 10 bases lying between them. Germline CDR1 and CDR2: MNHEY and SVGAGI. CDR3 nucleotides: TGTGCCAGCAGTTACTCGGGGGGCCGCCAGCCCCAGCATTTT. As protein: CASSYSGGRQPQHF.

The V gene is TRBV3-1, the J gene TRBJ2-7; D is undetermined. Germline V gene data show CDR1 as LGHDT and CDR2 as YNNKEL (reference sequence). The CDR3 runs 14 residues. V lost 4 bases and J 1 base, leaving 11 bases between the germline ends. CDR3 amino acids: CASSRRPGSYEQYF. The CDR3 DNA reads as TGTGCCAGCAGCCGACGACCCGGGTCCTACGAGCAGTACTTC.

This clonotype has at least ten counts. V is TRBV2 and J is TRBJ2-5, with 13 bases lining up with TRBD2. V shed 6 bases and J 5 bases; nucleotides not matched to a gene: 3. Per the germline V gene, CDR1 is SNHLY and CDR2 is FYNNEI. CDR3 length: 14 residues. Here the CDR3 DNA reads TGTGCCAGCAGGCCGGGACTAGCGGGGGAGACCCAGTACTTC. Its protein is CASRPGLAGETQYF.

The V call is TRBV11-2, the J call TRBJ1-1; a possible D gene is TRBD1 (6 bases). V was pared by 7 bases and J by 0 bases, with 15 bases between. The germline gives CDR1 SGHAT, CDR2 FQNNGV. This CDR3 is built from 15 residues. The CDR3 DNA reads TGTGCCAGCATCGCCTACAGGGCGGTGAACACTGAAGCTTTCTTT. Amino acids: CASIAYRAVNTEAFF.